This entry is about one T cell receptor (beta chain). The ends were cut back, 4 bases at V and 6 bases at J, with 10 bases in the middle. Germline CDR1 LNHDA, CDR2 SQIVND (reference sequence). The CDR3 length is 13 residues. Repertoires were generated with immunoSEQ multiplex PCR, while TCRdb's copy carries only in-frame clones and drops some. Among over 6,500 clones listed, 98% were seen once. This sample is part of a study of naive CD8 T cells in extremely preterm neonates. Sorted cells: live naive CD8+ T cells, CD45RA+CCR7+, Annexin V-negative. The clonotype was recovered from a human donor in good health. The V and J genes are TRBV19 and TRBJ2-1; maybe TRBD2 (6 bases). The sample taken for sequencing was naive CD8+ T cells from blood. CDR3 sequence: CASSTGLFNEQFF. Written as DNA, the CDR3 is TGTGCCAGTAGTACGGGACTGTTCAATGAGCAGTTCTTC.